This record covers a single T cell receptor (beta chain). This clonotype appeared once. The target of this receptor is not known. Within one base of it there is no much larger clone, and no base qualities were kept. A read on its own is weak evidence. The treatment or condition label for this specimen denotes: roughly ten-day PBMC culture with coronavirus spike peptide pools or control peptides (ViraFEST assay). The ViraFEST assay was used in the study, in which antigen-specific T cells were expanded with peptide pools and expanded clonotypes were subsequently identified by TCR sequencing. The convalescent patients' positive SARS-CoV-2 PCR tests fell between March and December 2020, which was before the Alpha, Beta and Delta variants emerged in the United States. PBMCs were cultured at about 2 million per well in IMDM supplemented with 5% human AB serum and 8 to 10 IU/ml IL-2, with approximately 11 ug/ml peptide pools added. Half of the culture medium was replaced with fresh IL-2-containing medium on days 3 and 7. CD4+ T cells were isolated after approximately 10 days of culture through negative selection using the EasySep CD4+ T cell isolation kit. Ficoll-Paque Plus gradient centrifugation was used to isolate PBMCs from whole blood, and the isolated PBMCs were then either used fresh or cryopreserved at -140C. Each culture condition was generally run in triplicate wells.

This specimen comes from a study of vaccination and CD4 T cells after COVID-19 (dated by TCRdb to between 2021 and 2023). The study in broad terms: Convalescent patients had a positive SARS-CoV-2 result on nasal swab PCR, and of these patients, nine had mild disease and one had severe disease. The convalescent cohort included six males and four females, with two Hispanic individuals, seven Caucasians, two Asians and one multiracial person. Each participant got two doses of either the Pfizer-BioNTech BNT162b2 vaccine (n=8) or the Moderna mRNA-1273 vaccine (n=2). Post-COVID blood samples were collected from convalescent patients a median of approximately 93 days after diagnosis, with a range of roughly 35 to 161 days. Post-vaccine blood samples were taken a median of 72 days after the second vaccine dose, with a range of about 12 to 250 days. For stimulating the cultures, overlapping spike peptide pools were used, derived from SARS-CoV-2 as well as from the common cold coronaviruses HCoV-NL63, HCoV-OC43 and HCoV-229E. Control cultures used a CEFX viral epitope pool as positive control, an HIV-1 Nef peptide pool as negative control, or no peptide. In ten to eleven COVID-19 convalescent patients and several infection-naive healthy vaccine recipients, the spike-specific CD4+ TCR repertoire before mRNA vaccination was compared with the repertoire after mRNA vaccination. Broad study findings and their caveats: Of the vaccine-specific clones found in convalescent patients, nearly all (304 of 307) were mono-reactive for SARS-CoV-2 spike instead of being cross-reactive with common cold coronaviruses. The study included relatively few convalescent patients and did not analyze early timepoints after natural infection. Among convalescent patients, a median about 90% of the SARS-CoV-2-reactive clones seen after vaccination appeared only after vaccination, which suggests priming specific to the vaccine. The median number of SARS-CoV-2-reactive clonotypes rose from 21 after infection to about 40 after vaccination, but the change was not significant.

Libraries were constructed by PCR. At the Johns Hopkins FTIC core, DNA from the cultured CD4+ T cells underwent TCR sequencing with the Oncomine TCR Beta short-read assay. The QIAamp micro DNA kit was used to extract genomic DNA from the cultured CD4+ T cells. Oncomine TCR Beta libraries from cultured CD4+ T cells were pooled using unique dual indexes and sequenced on an Illumina iSeq 100. The authors' analysis ran thus. Non-productive sequences were removed, and CDR3s not starting with C, not ending with F or W, or shorter than 7 amino acids were discarded. The MANAFEST web application identified antigen-specific clonotypes by comparing peptide-stimulated wells against reference wells and other culture wells. An FDR below 0.05, an odds ratio above 5, and a productive frequency above 0.1% in at least two of three replicate wells were required for clones to be considered positive. Clonotypes that were significantly expanded in both SARS-CoV-2 spike wells and at least one common cold coronavirus spike condition were defined as cross-reactive. Levenshtein distances (stringdist) and unrooted phylogenetic trees (ape) in R version 3.6.1 were used to assess CDR3 homology. The public sequencing data were trimmed at Q25 with fastp and processed into clonotypes with MiXCR by TCRdb, which kept only in-frame beta chains. Rows are unified per CDR3 protein, each entry keeping the most common DNA and genes. Clone size and V and J calls follow TCRdb, not the original study. The sample has about 5,100 distinct CDR3 sequences on record, 71% of them singletons. Roughly 20% of the sample comes from the top ten.

CDR1 SQVTM and CDR2 ANQGSEA are derived from the germline V gene. Counted from cysteine to phenylalanine, this CDR3 has 15 amino acids. Left in the record is the CDR3 DNA by itself, 45 bases read in frame from the first base. The germline V end is reduced by 2 bases and the J end by 0 bases; junction bases left unmatched: 5. Sequenced: CD4+ T cells from blood, cultured in vitro. The chain is made from TRBV29-1 and TRBJ2-3, with TRBD2 matching 7 junction bases. The clonotype comes from a human donor who had recovered from COVID-19. The CDR3 region reads CSVESSGASTDTQYF. In nucleotide form, the sequence is TGCAGCGTTGAATCTAGCGGAGCTAGCACAGATACGCAGTATTTT.